This TCR beta chain was sequenced for a study of cytomegalovirus exposure and HLA in healthy donors. For this clone: Its antigen is as yet unknown.

Study results and limitations: Both high specificity and high sensitivity reportedly marked the classifier's diagnosis of cytomegalovirus status.

Germline V gene data show CDR1 as MDHEN and CDR2 as SYDVKM. The V segment lost 2 bases and the J segment 5 bases; nucleotides outside the gene matches: 19. This CDR3 spans 19 amino acids. PCR employed 60 Vbeta and 13 Jbeta primers. Produced via immunoSEQ multiplex PCR; TCRdb's table is partial and in-frame only. The sample has over 200,000 clones, and its top ten clones hold around 0.95%. The TCR was taken from a woman aged 25 to 39 in good health and CMV-seropositive. Sequencing was done on a sample of PBMCs. The chain combines TRBV28 with TRBJ2-5; TRBD1 matches at 8 bases. CDR3 residues: CASSLKYRSGTGRLETQYF. CDR3 sequence (DNA): TGTGCCAGCAGTTTAAAATATCGTTCCGGGACAGGTCGCCTCGAGACCCAGTACTTC.